This T cell receptor (beta chain) was sequenced during a study of beta chain features in type 1 diabetes. Overall study context: When patients were set against healthy donors, age, gender and cell yields were similar. Study-wide results and limits: In every one of the four CD4+ subsets, TCRB CDR3s were moderately but significantly shorter in Type 1 diabetes patients.

Remarks on this clone: Its antigen is not identified. Other DNA sequences from this sample encode an identical CDR3 as well.

The CDR3 consists of 16 residues. The V segment lost 0 bases and the J segment 4 bases; nucleotides outside the gene matches: 3. From germline, CDR1 is SGDLS and CDR2 YYNGEE. The investigators reverse transcribed all of the isolated RNA, so they sequenced expressed TCRB transcripts. TCRdb's copy holds only in-frame clones and misses some; the assay was immunoSEQ multiplex PCR. The sample holds 850,000 to 900,000 clones, roughly a sixth seen once. Sequenced input: naive CD4+ T cells from blood. The J gene is TRBJ2-1, the V gene TRBV9, with 11 bases lining up with TRBD2. This receptor was taken from a woman aged 18 to 35 in good health. For the CDR3, the DNA is TGTGCCAGCAGCGTAGCTGGGACTAGCGGTTACAATGAGCAGTTCTTC. The encoded protein is CASSVAGTSGYNEQFF.